The 14 T cell receptor beta chains in this list originate from one sample, sequenced in a study of siplizumab effects on memory and regulatory T cells. Only in-frame clones appear in the TCRdb table, and some are missing; sequencing was by immunoSEQ multiplex PCR. Counted here are 100,000 or so clones, around 90% occurring once; the ten biggest clones make up about 0.15%. Sequenced: CD4+ T cells sorted from blood. The receptors derive from a human donor in good health.

The J gene is TRBJ2-5, the V gene TRBV11-1; 14 nucleotides line up with TRBD2. There are 16 residues in the CDR3. Trimming cost V 4 bases and J 2 bases; bases outside gene matches: 3. Germline values: CDR1 SGHAT, CDR2 FQDESV (reference sequence). The CDR3 loop reads CASSSGLAGVQETQYF. The CDR3 nucleotides read TGTGCCAGCAGCTCGGGACTAGCGGGGGTGCAAGAGACCCAGTACTTC. Variable domain in full (rest from reference TRBV11-1 and TRBJ2-5): EAEVAQSPRYKITEKSQAVAFWCDPISGHATLYWYRQILGQGPELLVQFQDESVVDDSQLPKDRFSAERLKGVDSTLKIQPAELGDSAMYLCASSSGLAGVQETQYFGPGTRLLVL.

The chain joins TRBV6-5 to TRBJ2-1, with D maybe TRBD2 (7 bases). This CDR3 region has 14 residues. V gave up 6 bases and J gave up 2 bases, with 11 bases separating them. Germline values: CDR1 MNHEY, CDR2 SVGAGI. In nucleotides, the CDR3 is TGTGCCAGCAGCTCGGGGGGCGCCTACAATGAGCAGTTCTTC. This sequence encodes CASSSGGAYNEQFF.

The genes are TRBV19 and TRBJ1-1, with 10 bases identical to TRBD1. Unmatched junction bases numbered 5, after V lost 1 base and J lost 3 bases. The CDR3 consists of 16 residues. Germline CDR1 is LNHDA and CDR2 is SQIVND (reference sequence). This chain's CDR3 is CASSIVPGQGHTEAFF. The DNA of the CDR3 is TGTGCCAGTAGTATAGTTCCGGGACAGGGGCACACTGAAGCTTTCTTT. The full variable domain, its missing parts supplied by reference TRBV19 and TRBJ1-1, is DGGITQSPKYLFRKEGQNVTLSCEQNLNHDAMYWYRQDPGQGLRLIYYSQIVNDFQKGDIAEGYSVSREKKESFPLTVTSAQKNPTAFYLCASSIVPGQGHTEAFFGQGTRLTVV.

V and J are TRBV14 and TRBJ2-3; the D gene is possibly TRBD2 (6 bases). V dropped 2 bases and J dropped 4 bases, with 10 bases sitting between them. In germline, CDR1 is SGHDN, CDR2 FVKESK. This CDR3 is 14 amino acids long. The CDR3: CASSQLSSADTQYF. The CDR3 nucleotides are TGTGCCAGCAGCCAACTTTCTAGCGCAGATACGCAGTATTTT.

The chain combines TRBV7-8 with TRBJ1-2; D is unclear. Trimming pared 5 bases from V and 1 base from J, leaving 11 bases between. The CDR3 spans 14 residues. Germline V gives CDR1 SGHVS, CDR2 FQNEAQ. The CDR3 loop reads CASSVRVSNYGYTF. The DNA of the CDR3 is TGTGCCAGCAGCGTTCGTGTCAGTAACTATGGCTACACCTTC.

V and J are TRBV27 and TRBJ1-3; D uncertain. V lost 9 bases to trimming and J lost 0 bases, with 12 bases between them. Germline lookup yields CDR1 MNHEY and CDR2 SMNVEV (reference sequence). The CDR3 totals 14 residues. The CDR3 nucleotides are TGTGCCAGTTCGTTGACGGGCTCTGGAAACACCATATATTTT. Protein sequence: CASSLTGSGNTIYF.

The rearrangement uses TRBV5-1 and TRBJ2-3; 10 bases align to TRBD1. Germline V gene lookup returns CDR1 SGHRS and CDR2 YFSETQ. J was trimmed by 0 bases and V by 0 bases; bases with no gene match: 4. CDR3 size: 17 residues. DNA of the CDR3: TGCGCCAGCAGCTTGGGACAGGGGGCGCTTAGCACAGATACGCAGTATTTT. This sequence encodes CASSLGQGALSTDTQYF.

V is TRBV9 and J is TRBJ2-5; TRBD2 might be the D (6 bases). The CDR3 totals 16 residues. Germline V lookup: CDR1 SGDLS, CDR2 YYNGEE. Deletions cut 3 bases from V and 5 bases from J, with 20 bases between. CDR3 sequence (DNA): TGTGCCAGCAGCGATTATACGACGGGAGCATGGGAGACCCAGTACTTC. This gives the protein CASSDYTTGAWETQYF.

The chain has TRBV5-1 and TRBJ2-1; D is ambiguous. This CDR3 spans 12 amino acids. From germline, CDR1 is SGHRS and CDR2 YFSETQ. Trimming left V 4 bases short and J 9 bases short, with 11 bases between. In DNA, the CDR3 is TGCGCCAGCAGCCAGGACCTAATTGAGCAGTTCTTC. Translating gives CASSQDLIEQFF.

V usage is TRBV10-3 and J usage is TRBJ1-5; 7 bases fit TRBD1. V lost 4 bases, J lost 1 base, and 1 base stayed unmatched. The CDR3 runs 14 residues. CDR1 is ENHRY and CDR2 is SYGVKD in the germline V gene. The CDR3 sequence: CAISADRSNQPQHF. For the CDR3, the DNA is TGTGCCATCAGTGCGGACAGGAGCAATCAGCCCCAGCATTTT.

The V gene is TRBV18, the J gene TRBJ1-4, with D perhaps matching TRBD1 (5 bases). Trimming shortened V by 2 bases and J by 6 bases, and 13 bases separated the two germline ends. The CDR3 runs 15 residues. The germline V gene encodes CDR1 KGHSH and CDR2 LQKENI. The CDR3 DNA reads as TGTGCCAGCTCACCATCCCGGGGGATGGATGAAAAACTGTTTTTT. This codes for CASSPSRGMDEKLFF.

V usage is TRBV13 and J usage is TRBJ1-6, with TRBD1 matching over 8 bases. Germline trimming cut 5 bases from V and 2 bases from J; bases unmatched to any gene: 8. The CDR3 totals 17 residues. Looked up from germline, CDR1 is PRHDT and CDR2 is FYEKMQ (reference sequence). In nucleotides, the CDR3 is TGTGCCAGCAGCCCCCGAACAGGGGGTACCTATAATTCACCCCTCCACTTT. Translating gives CASSPRTGGTYNSPLHF.

The rearrangement uses TRBV7-3 and TRBJ2-2; D gene uncertain. V dropped 2 bases and J dropped 2 bases, with 12 bases sitting between them. The CDR3 sequence is 16 residues long. Per germline, CDR1 SGHTA and CDR2 FQGTGA. CDR3 residues: CASSLYQTLNTGELFF. The DNA of the CDR3 is TGTGCCAGCAGCTTATATCAGACGTTAAACACCGGGGAGCTGTTTTTT.

J is TRBJ2-3 and V is TRBV7-2; possibly TRBD1 for D (5 bases). The CDR3 has 11 amino acids. CDR1 is SGHTA, CDR2 FQGNSA, per germline. Trimming took 5 bases from V and 10 from J, leaving 10 bases between them. DNA for the CDR3: TGTGCCAGCAGCGGGGCGGTGCCGCAGTATTTT. This encodes CASSGAVPQYF.